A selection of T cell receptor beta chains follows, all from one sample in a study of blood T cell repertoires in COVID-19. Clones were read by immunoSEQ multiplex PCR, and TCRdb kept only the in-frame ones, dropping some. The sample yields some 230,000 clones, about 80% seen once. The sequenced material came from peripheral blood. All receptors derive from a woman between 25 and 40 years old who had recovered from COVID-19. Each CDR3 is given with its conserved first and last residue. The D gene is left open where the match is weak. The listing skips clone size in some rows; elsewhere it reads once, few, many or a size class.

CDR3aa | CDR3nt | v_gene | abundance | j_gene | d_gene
CASSLGGLIYEQYF | TGTGCCAGCAGCTTAGGAGGACTAATCTACGAGCAGTACTTC | TRBV7-2 | . | TRBJ2-7 | .
CASSQGRGYKTYNEQFF | TGCGCCAGCAGCCAAGGTAGGGGTTACAAGACCTACAATGAGCAGTTCTTC | TRBV4-1 | . | TRBJ2-1 | .
CASSVAGAYLGKNIQYF | TGTGCCAGCAGCGTAGCGGGAGCGTACCTGGGCAAAAACATTCAGTACTTC | TRBV9 | . | TRBJ2-4 | .
CASSPVEAGVNNEQFF | TGTGCCAGCAGCCCGGTGGAAGCGGGAGTGAACAATGAGCAGTTCTTC | TRBV7-9 | . | TRBJ2-1 | TRBD2
CASSLAPLLAEQFF | TGTGCCAGCAGCTTAGCCCCGCTTCTAGCAGAGCAGTTCTTC | TRBV7-2 | . | TRBJ2-1 | .
CASSWGQGTLNYEQYF | TGCGCCAGCAGCTGGGGGCAAGGAACCCTAAACTACGAGCAGTACTTC | TRBV5-1 | few | TRBJ2-7 | .
CASSIGLGTGVQPQHF | TGTGCCAGTAGTATAGGGCTCGGGACAGGGGTTCAGCCCCAGCATTTT | TRBV19 | . | TRBJ1-5 | TRBD1
CSLAGASTDTQYF | TGCAGCCTAGCAGGGGCTAGCACAGATACGCAGTATTTT | TRBV29-1 | . | TRBJ2-3 | .
CASIPGGRTGTYEQYF | TGTGCCAGCATCCCCGGGGGTCGGACAGGAACCTACGAGCAGTACTTC | TRBV21-1 | . | TRBJ2-7 | .
CASSQDPRLAGGATGELFF | TGTGCCAGCAGCCAAGATCCGAGACTAGCGGGAGGGGCCACCGGGGAGCTGTTTTTT | TRBV3-1/TRBV3-2 | . | TRBJ2-2 | TRBD2
CASSQDRGTVMNTEAFF | TGCGCCAGCAGCCAAGATCGAGGGACAGTCATGAACACTGAAGCTTTCTTT | TRBV4-1 | few | TRBJ1-1 | TRBD1
CASSKEQAAIEAFF | TGTGCCAGCAGCAAGGAACAGGCGGCTATTGAAGCTTTCTTT | TRBV21-1 | . | TRBJ1-1 | .
CASNRQGGSTGELFF | TGTGCCAGTAATCGACAGGGGGGGAGCACCGGGGAGCTGTTTTTT | TRBV19 | few | TRBJ2-2 | TRBD1
CASSLEGAGGQETQYF | TGTGCCAGCAGCTTGGAGGGGGCAGGAGGCCAAGAGACCCAGTACTTC | TRBV9 | . | TRBJ2-5 | .
CASSRPRLAGPQEQFF | TGTGCCAGCAGCCGACCTAGACTAGCGGGGCCTCAGGAGCAGTTCTTC | TRBV11-2 | . | TRBJ2-1 | TRBD2
CASSLDLVASYNEQFF | TGTGCCAGCAGCTTAGATCTGGTAGCGTCCTACAATGAGCAGTTCTTC | TRBV11-2 | once | TRBJ2-1 | .
CASKEDSYGYTF | TGTGCCAGTAAGGAGGATTCCTATGGCTACACCTTC | TRBV19 | . | TRBJ1-2 | .
CATTLAGNPGELFF | TGTGCCACGACTTTAGCGGGAAACCCCGGGGAGCTGTTTTTT | TRBV11-2 | . | TRBJ2-2 | TRBD2
CASSQAGTSGSGNEQFF | TGCGCCAGCAGCCAAGCCGGGACTAGCGGGAGTGGCAATGAGCAGTTCTTC | TRBV4-1 | . | TRBJ2-1 | TRBD2
CASSEGGDSNQPQHF | TGTGCCAGCAGCGAGGGGGGGGATAGCAATCAGCCCCAGCATTTT | TRBV9 | . | TRBJ1-5 | .
CASHLPGGGYTF | TGTGCCAGTCACCTCCCGGGTGGCGGCTACACCTTC | TRBV19 | . | TRBJ1-2 | .
CASSASGQRNTEAFF | TGTGCCAGCAGCGCGTCGGGACAAAGGAACACTGAAGCTTTCTTT | TRBV9 | . | TRBJ1-1 | .
CASSLRQPQHF | TGTGCCAGCAGCCTACGCCAGCCCCAGCATTTT | TRBV28 | . | TRBJ1-5 | .
CASNEGGGGTEAFF | TGTGCCAGCAATGAAGGGGGTGGGGGCACTGAAGCTTTCTTT | TRBV14 | once | TRBJ1-1 | .
CASRRGTSIRTGAREQYF | TGTGCCAGCAGACGGGGCACATCGATTAGGACAGGGGCTAGGGAGCAGTACTTC | TRBV6-4 | . | TRBJ2-7 | TRBD1
CASSQVESYNSPLHF | TGTGCCAGCAGCCAAGTAGAGTCCTATAATTCACCCCTCCACTTT | TRBV3-1/TRBV3-2 | . | TRBJ1-6 | .
CASSIVGPASNQPQHF | TGTGCCAGTAGTATAGTTGGGCCAGCTAGCAATCAGCCCCAGCATTTT | TRBV19 | once | TRBJ1-5 | .
CASSNEGLGGGELFF | TGTGCCAGTAGTAACGAAGGGCTAGGGGGCGGGGAGCTGTTTTTT | TRBV19 | . | TRBJ2-2 | .
CASSREGDTEAFF | TGTGCCAGCTCACGAGAAGGGGACACTGAAGCTTTCTTT | TRBV18 | once | TRBJ1-1 | .
CAWVRDSSYNSPLHF | TGTGCCTGGGTCCGGGACAGCTCCTATAATTCACCCCTCCACTTT | TRBV30 | . | TRBJ1-6 | TRBD1
CASSLRLATGYEQYF | TGTGCCAGCAGCCTACGACTAGCGACAGGGTATGAGCAGTACTTC | TRBV7-6 | once | TRBJ2-7 | .
CASSLAGEVTGELFF | TGTGCCAGCAGCTTAGCGGGAGAGGTCACCGGGGAGCTGTTTTTT | TRBV7-3 | . | TRBJ2-2 | TRBD2